This TCR beta chain was profiled in a study of PD-1 blockade in classical Hodgkin lymphoma. Repertoires were generated with immunoSEQ multiplex PCR, while TCRdb's copy carries only in-frame clones and drops some. The sample carries about 93,000 clones, around 80% recorded once. Documented time point: cycle 4 day 1 (C4D1), after less than 7 weeks of nivolumab. All trial patients relapsed after autologous stem cell transplantation. Germline values: CDR1 SGHNT, CDR2 YENEEA. Trimming pared 5 bases from V and 5 bases from J, leaving 15 bases between. The CDR3 is 14 residues long. The gene calls are TRBV11-3 and TRBJ2-5; TRBD2 might be the D (6 bases). This TCR derives from a human donor with classical Hodgkin lymphoma. The sample was peripheral blood mononuclear cells (PBMCs), taken before the fourth cycle of nivolumab. The CDR3 here is CASSHRDSDETQYF. The CDR3 DNA is TGTGCCAGCAGCCACCGGGACTCGGATGAGACCCAGTACTTC.